This T cell receptor beta chain came from a study of T cells after yellow fever vaccination (dated by TCRdb to the late 2010s). Background on the whole study: Libraries from fractions with low cell numbers were prepared with the SMART-Seq v4 Ultra Low Input RNA kit. To track T-cell clones before and after primary and booster YFV17D yellow fever vaccination, bulk TCR alpha and beta repertoires were sequenced longitudinally. The cohort comprised two healthy male donors, one aged 18 to 30 and one aged 30 to 40 years. Blood samples were taken at several timepoints before and after primary and secondary immunization, and bulk PBMC replicates and cell subsets were isolated. Study-wide findings and limitations: The secondary T-cell response was weaker than the primary response but faster, peaking on day 5 instead of day 15. Most clones expanded after primary vaccination (about 96% of CD4 and 88% of CD8) were re-detected after the booster, suggesting that broad memory maintenance occurred. Only two donors were included in the study, so the extent to which the findings can be generalized is limited. FACS-sorted repertoires could contain abundant contaminating clonotypes from the bulk population, so computational filtering was required. A small fraction of clonotypes appeared in both the CD4 and CD8 compartments, likely as a result of convergent recombination.

Interpreted using the paper, the treatment or condition label stands for: live attenuated yellow fever vaccine strain. A standard Ficoll-Paque protocol was used to isolate PBMCs from peripheral blood. Dynabeads CD4 and CD8 positive selection kits were used to isolate the CD4 and CD8 T-cell fractions. TriZol was used to extract RNA from bulk PBMCs, from CD4 and CD8 fractions, and from dextramer-positive and dextramer-negative fractions. As for this clonotype: It lacks a known antigen. Within one base of it there is no much larger clone, and no base qualities were kept.

Sequencing was carried out with an Illumina NovaSeq 6000. TCR cDNA was synthesized by 5'RACE template switching, which introduced a universal primer site and unique molecular identifiers. Priming of cDNA synthesis was performed from both the TCR alpha and TCR beta constant segments. Library amplification involved two PCR steps, and the second step added sample barcodes and sequencing adapters. Sequencing of the libraries was done on either Illumina HiSeq 2500 (2x100 bp) or NovaSeq (2x150 bp). The original pipeline was this. Demultiplexing of reads and collapsing into UMI consensus sequences were performed with MIGEC, and V(D)J alignment was carried out with MiXCR. Vaccine-responding clonotypes were defined with edgeR using replicate PBMC samples, requiring FDR below 0.01 and a log2 fold change above 5 up to day 15. Bulk clonotypes were assigned CD4 or CD8 identity according to which sequenced CD4 or CD8 repertoire held them at higher abundance. TCRdb trimmed public reads at Q25 via fastp, called clones via MiXCR and kept in-frame beta chains. CDR3 protein duplicates are merged, each entry listing the most common genes and DNA. What appears here as the V and J calls and clone size reflects TCRdb's work, not the paper's. The sample table lists under 200,000 distinct CDR3 sequences, roughly 9.6% of them with a count of one. The ten top clones hold 30% to 45% of the sample.

V and J are trimmed by 2 bases and 6 bases, and the gene matches miss 15 bases of the junction. The CDR3 spans 17 residues, from the cysteine through the phenylalanine. The only DNA kept is the CDR3, 51 bases in frame from the first base. Via the germline V gene, CDR1 is SGHTA and CDR2 FQGNSA. The rearranged segments are TRBV7-2 and TRBJ2-5, with 7 bases aligning to TRBD2. The specimen was CD8+ T cells sorted from PBMCs, collected 15 days after the yellow fever booster vaccination. The origin of this receptor is a man in his late teens or twenties who received the YFV17D yellow fever vaccine. The CDR3 has the sequence CASSLRAVAGVSKTQYF. The nucleotides are TGTGCCAGCAGCTTACGGGCGGTGGCGGGGGTATCAAAGACCCAGTACTTC.